The text below deals with one TCR beta chain. Its antigen is unidentified. V gave up 4 bases and J gave up 6 bases, with 16 bases separating them. CDR3 size: 14 residues. Per germline, CDR1 SGHKS and CDR2 YYEKEE (reference sequence). The data are from a study of chemoradiotherapy in HPV16-positive cancers. The overall study: Functional T-cell assays on two HPV16-positive patients' cells defined candidate HPV-specific clones and common TCR motifs. Study-level findings and limits: Non-HPV-specific T cells did not expand in tumors during treatment, whereas candidate HPV-specific clones and E7-related motifs did.

Samples were taken several times over chemoradiotherapy. Data came from immunoSEQ multiplex PCR; TCRdb stores just in-frame clones and leaves some out. The table has 53,000 or so clones, about 88% seen once. V usage is TRBV5-5 and J usage is TRBJ1-1, with no clear D. The specimen was blood, collected from a patient who underwent chemoradiotherapy. The origin of this receptor is a human donor with HPV-associated anogenital cancer. CDR3 loop: CASSPGEGLAEAFF. In DNA, the CDR3 is TGTGCCAGCAGCCCCGGGGAGGGTCTCGCTGAAGCTTTCTTT. Full variable domain (remainder filled in from reference TRBV5-5 and TRBJ1-1): DAGVTQSPTHLIKTRGQQVTLRCSPISGHKSVSWYQQVLGQGPQFIFQYYEKEERGRGNFPDRFSARQFPNYSSELNVNALLLGDSALYLCASSPGEGLAEAFFGQGTRLTVV.